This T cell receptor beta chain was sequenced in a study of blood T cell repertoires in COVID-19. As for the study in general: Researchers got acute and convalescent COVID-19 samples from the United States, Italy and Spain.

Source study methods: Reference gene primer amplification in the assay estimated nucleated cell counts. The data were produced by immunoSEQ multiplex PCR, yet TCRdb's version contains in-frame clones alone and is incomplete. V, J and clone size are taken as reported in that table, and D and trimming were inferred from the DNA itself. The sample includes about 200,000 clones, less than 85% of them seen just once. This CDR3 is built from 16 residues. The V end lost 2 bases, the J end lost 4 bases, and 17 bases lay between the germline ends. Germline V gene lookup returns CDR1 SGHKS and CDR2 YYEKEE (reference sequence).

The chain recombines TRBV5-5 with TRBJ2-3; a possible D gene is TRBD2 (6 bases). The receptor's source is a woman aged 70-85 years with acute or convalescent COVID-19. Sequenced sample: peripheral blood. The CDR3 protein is CASSFGGVVVSDTQYF. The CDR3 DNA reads TGTGCCAGCAGCTTCGGAGGGGTCGTAGTATCAGATACGCAGTATTTT.